These 20 T cell receptor beta chains were sequenced from one sample in a study of CD8 T cells in Susac syndrome. Reverse transcription of roughly 0.45 to 1 ug RNA was performed with random hexamers. TCRdb fed the immunoSEQ multiplex PCR reads into MiXCR, producing one record per CDR3 protein. The sample consists of 140,000 to 150,000 distinct CDR3 sequences, approximately 94% of them appearing once. The sequenced sample consisted of CD4+ T cells from PBMCs. These receptors came from a human donor with Susac syndrome.

The CDR3 coding sequence is TGTGCCAGCAGTGAACTAGCGGGGGGAGATACGCAGTATTTT. This sequence encodes CASSELAGGDTQYF. The chain carries TRBV6-1 and TRBJ2-3, with 11 bases lining up with TRBD2. Germline loops: CDR1 MNHNS, CDR2 SASEGT. There are 14 residues in the CDR3. V gave up 2 bases and J gave up 5 bases; unmatched junction bases: 0.

The CDR3 coding sequence is TGTGCCAGCAGTTTAAGCCACAATCAGCCCCAGCATTTT. It is translated as CASSLSHNQPQHF. This sequence joins TRBV12-3 or TRBV12-4 and TRBJ1-5; D gene ambiguous. The CDR3 length is 13 residues. V was pared by 2 bases and J by 3 bases, with 5 bases between.

The genes are TRBV29-1 and TRBJ1-1, with unresolved D. There are 10 residues in the CDR3. CDR1 and CDR2 (germline): SQVTM, ANQGSEA. Trimming cost V 6 bases and J 4 bases, with 6 bases left between them. This CDR3 is CSVAGTEAFF. CDR3 bases: TGCAGCGTAGCAGGCACTGAAGCTTTCTTT.

The rearrangement uses TRBV3-1 and TRBJ2-1, with a possible D match to TRBD2 (7 bases). The CDR3 length is 16 residues. Trimming stripped 5 bases from V and 4 bases from J, with 18 bases between. Germline CDR1 reads LGHDT; CDR2 reads YNNKEL (reference sequence). This CDR3 reads CASSSSRGAGYNEQFF. For the CDR3, the DNA is TGTGCCAGCAGCTCCAGCCGGGGGGCGGGGTACAATGAGCAGTTCTTC.

This chain links TRBV20-1 with TRBJ1-1, with TRBD1 matching over 8 bases. Germline values: CDR1 DFQATT, CDR2 SNEGSKA (reference sequence). The ends lost 6 bases at V and 3 bases at J; junction bases unmatched: 3. The CDR3 consists of 12 residues. CDR3 region: CSAVDRDTEAFF. CDR3 in DNA: TGCAGTGCCGTGGACAGGGACACTGAAGCTTTCTTT.

The rearrangement uses TRBV6-2 or TRBV6-3 and TRBJ2-1, with D maybe TRBD1 (5 bases). The germline CDR1 and CDR2 sequences are MNHEY and SVGEGT. The CDR3 totals 14 residues. V lost 4 bases and J 7 bases, leaving 14 bases between the germline ends. CDR3 nucleotides: TGTGCCAGCAGTTTCAGGGCGGTCCGGAATGAGCAGTTCTTC. Translated, it gives CASSFRAVRNEQFF.

This sequence joins TRBV27 and TRBJ2-1; 8 bases agree with TRBD2. The junction had 6 bases not matched to a gene; V was cut back by 2 bases and J by 6 bases. This CDR3 region has 15 residues. Germline CDR1 is MNHEY and CDR2 is SMNVEV (reference sequence). The CDR3 sequence: CASSLKLAGINEQFF. The CDR3 nucleotides are TGTGCCAGCAGTTTAAAGCTAGCGGGTATCAATGAGCAGTTCTTC.

The chain combines TRBV20-1 with TRBJ2-1; TRBD2 aligns across 7 bases. CDR3 length: 14 amino acids. Germline V gene data show CDR1 as DFQATT and CDR2 as SNEGSKA (reference sequence). Trimming removed 2 bases from V and 8 bases from J; junction bases left unmatched: 9. CDR3 DNA sequence: TGCAGTGCTAGATTTGTCGGGAGGCTGGATGAGCAGTTCTTC. Residues: CSARFVGRLDEQFF.

To note about this clonotype: The final CDR3 position lacks the conserved phenylalanine or tryptophan, pointing to a likely read error. The CDR3 loop is CASSFLQGTYEQYL. The CDR3 DNA reads as TGTGCCAGCAGCTTCCTTCAGGGGACCTACGAGCAGTACCTC. The V and J genes are TRBV5-6 and TRBJ2-7, with D possibly matching TRBD1 (6 bases). Trimming stripped 2 bases from V and 2 bases from J, with 11 bases between. Germline V lookup: CDR1 SGHDT, CDR2 YYEEEE. There are 14 residues in the CDR3.

A single count supports this clonotype. The rearrangement uses TRBV4-1 and TRBJ2-5; 7 positions agree with TRBD1. The V gene end was trimmed by 7 bases and the J gene end by 7 bases; junction bases not matched to a gene: 18. The germline gives CDR1 MGHRA, CDR2 YSYEKL. The CDR3 consists of 16 residues. As DNA, the CDR3 is TGCGCCAGCAAACCGGAACCTCAAGGGGGCCGCGGGACCCAGTACTTC. It yields the protein CASKPEPQGGRGTQYF.

J is TRBJ1-2 and V is TRBV28; 7 nucleotides line up with TRBD1. V lost 7 bases, J lost 4 bases, and 9 bases stayed unmatched. The CDR3 runs 14 residues. Germline loops: CDR1 MDHEN, CDR2 SYDVKM. CDR3 residues: CASNRQGGVYGYTF. The CDR3 DNA reads TGTGCCAGCAATCGACAGGGAGGGGTCTATGGCTACACCTTC.

The rearrangement joins TRBV4-2 to TRBJ1-2; TRBD1 might be the D (6 bases). CDR3 length: 16 residues. Germline V gene sequence: CDR1 LGHNA, CDR2 YNFKEQ. The germline V and J ends were trimmed by 3 bases and 1 base, with 15 bases remaining between them. CDR3 DNA: TGTGCCAGCAGCCATCCAGATGGGGGGCGTAACTATGGCTACACCTTC. Its translation is CASSHPDGGRNYGYTF.

The chain recombines TRBV11-1 with TRBJ2-3; 13 bases match TRBD2. CDR1 and CDR2 from the germline V gene are SGHAT and FQDESV (reference sequence). J was trimmed by 4 bases and V by 3 bases; bases with no gene match: 7. There are 17 residues in the CDR3. The CDR3: CASSLGPGLAGPDTQYF. CDR3 in DNA: TGTGCCAGCAGCTTGGGACCGGGACTAGCGGGACCAGATACGCAGTATTTT.

This chain connects TRBV20-1 to TRBJ2-1; 15 nucleotides agree with TRBD2. J was trimmed by 2 bases and V by 3 bases; bases with no gene match: 8. Germline V lookup: CDR1 DFQATT, CDR2 SNEGSKA (reference sequence). This CDR3 is built from 18 residues. The CDR3 region is CSASARTSGRAAYNEQFF. The CDR3 region has the DNA TGCAGTGCTAGCGCAAGGACTAGCGGGAGGGCTGCCTACAATGAGCAGTTCTTC.

This chain links TRBV19 with TRBJ2-2; D possibly corresponds to TRBD2 (5 bases). The CDR3 loop spans 15 amino acids. Trimming shortened V by 1 base and J by 4 bases, and 10 bases separated the two germline ends. Germline V gene lookup returns CDR1 LNHDA and CDR2 SQIVND (reference sequence). CDR3: CASSIGGLGTGELFF. CDR3 DNA sequence: TGTGCCAGTAGTATAGGCGGACTGGGCACCGGGGAGCTGTTTTTT.

The chain couples TRBV18 to TRBJ2-5; TRBD1 or TRBD2 may be the D gene (5 bases each). This CDR3 contains 15 residues. The V gene's germline CDR1 is KGHSH and CDR2 LQKENI. V was shortened by 3 bases and J by 4 bases, with 15 bases between the two germline ends. CDR3 residues: CASSPSKGSGETQYF. The CDR3 DNA reads as TGTGCCAGCTCACCCAGCAAGGGGAGCGGAGAGACCCAGTACTTC.

The V gene is TRBV9, the J gene TRBJ1-5; D gene uncertain. There are 15 residues in the CDR3. Trimming removed 3 bases from V and 3 bases from J, with 13 bases in between. CDR1 is SGDLS, CDR2 YYNGEE, per germline. CDR3 sequence (DNA): TGTGCCAGCAGCGCCGGCCGGGGTTCCAATCAGCCCCAGCATTTT. Its translation: CASSAGRGSNQPQHF.

The chain couples TRBV18 to TRBJ1-2, with TRBD1 matching 9 bases. CDR3 length equals 14 residues. The germline CDR1 and CDR2 sequences are KGHSH and LQKENI. Trimming removed 1 base from V and 7 bases from J; junction bases left unmatched: 4. As DNA, the CDR3 is TGTGCCAGCTCACCACGGACAGGGGCTGGTGGCTACACCTTC. It encodes CASSPRTGAGGYTF.

The chain uses TRBV28 and TRBJ2-7, with a possible D match to TRBD2 (6 bases). Germline CDR1 and CDR2: MDHEN and SYDVKM. The ends were cut back, 2 bases at V and 1 base at J, with 9 bases in the middle. The CDR3 has 14 amino acids. The CDR3 is CASSLVRGSYEQYF. CDR3 nucleotides: TGTGCCAGCAGTTTAGTACGGGGGTCCTACGAGCAGTACTTC.

The J gene is TRBJ2-7, the V gene TRBV5-4, with TRBD1 as a possible D gene (6 bases). V lost 5 bases to trimming and J lost 5 bases, with 14 bases between them. CDR3 length equals 13 residues. The germline V gene has CDR1 SGHNT and CDR2 YYREEE (reference sequence). The chain's CDR3 is CASSLQGGDEQYF. CDR3 nucleotide sequence: TGTGCCAGCAGTCTACAGGGCGGCGACGAGCAGTACTTC.